Each of the 4 T cell receptor beta chains below was sequenced from the same sample in a study of blood T cell repertoires in COVID-19. The protocol was immunoSEQ multiplex PCR, while the TCRdb copy is restricted to in-frame clones and leaves out a portion. The table lists about 130,000 clones, roughly 79% of them singletons. The sample consisted of peripheral blood. The receptors were gathered from a human donor in a cohort sampled during active COVID-19.

The rearrangement joins TRBV19 to TRBJ2-4; the match to TRBD1 covers 8 bases. The junction had 2 bases not matched to a gene; V was cut back by 7 bases and J by 3 bases. This CDR3 has 13 amino acids. Germline CDR1 reads LNHDA; CDR2 reads SQIVND (reference sequence). CDR3 protein: CASKDRDKNIQYF. The CDR3 bases are TGTGCCAGTAAGGACAGGGACAAAAACATTCAGTACTTC.

This sequence joins TRBV6-6 and TRBJ2-5; the D is unclear. This CDR3 region has 14 residues. The V end was cut by 0 bases, the J end by 0 bases, with 5 bases between. The germline CDR1 and CDR2 sequences are MNHNY and SVGAGI (reference sequence). The CDR3 loop is CASSYSAYQETQYF. CDR3 nucleotide sequence: TGTGCCAGCAGTTACTCGGCCTACCAAGAGACCCAGTACTTC.

On this clone itself: The germline gene is not matched at one end of the junction; a read error may be the cause. V gene TRBV29-1 combines with J gene TRBJ1-2; D may be TRBD1 (6 bases). The V gene's germline CDR1 is SQVTM and CDR2 ANQGSEA. The CDR3 has 12 amino acids. The CDR3 reads CSVEDLRGNENF. In DNA, the CDR3 is TGCAGCGTTGAAGATCTAAGGGGGAATGAGAACTTC.

This clone appeared many times. DNA for the CDR3: TGTGCCAGCAGCCCCCAGGGGGCCTCCTACGAGCAGTACTTC. Encoded protein: CASSPQGASYEQYF. This sequence joins TRBV7-9 and TRBJ2-7; 8 nucleotides match TRBD1. The V segment lost 5 bases and the J segment 0 bases; nucleotides outside the gene matches: 3. Per the germline V gene, CDR1 is SEHNR and CDR2 is FQNEAQ (reference sequence). This CDR3 has 14 residues. Using reference TRBV7-9 and TRBJ2-7 for the parts outside the CDR3, the full variable domain is DTGVSQNPRHKITKRGQNVTFRCDPISEHNRLYWYRQTLGQGPEFLTYFQNEAQLEKSRLLSDRFSAERPKGSFSTLEIQRTEQGDSAMYLCASSPQGASYEQYFGPGTRLTVT.